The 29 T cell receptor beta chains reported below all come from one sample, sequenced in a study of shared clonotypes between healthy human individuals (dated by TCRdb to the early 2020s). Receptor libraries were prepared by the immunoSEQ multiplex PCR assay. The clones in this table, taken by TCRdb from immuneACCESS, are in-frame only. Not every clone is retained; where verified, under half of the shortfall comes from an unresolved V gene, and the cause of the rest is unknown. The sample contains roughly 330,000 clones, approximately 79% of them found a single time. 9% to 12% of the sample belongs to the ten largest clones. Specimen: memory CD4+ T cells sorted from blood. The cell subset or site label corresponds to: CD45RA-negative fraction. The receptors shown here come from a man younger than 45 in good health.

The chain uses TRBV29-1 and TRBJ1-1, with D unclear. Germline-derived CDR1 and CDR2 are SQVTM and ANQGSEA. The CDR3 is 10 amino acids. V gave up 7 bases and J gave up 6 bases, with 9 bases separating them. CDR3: CSAKLPEAFF. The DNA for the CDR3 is TGCAGCGCTAAACTGCCTGAAGCTTTCTTT.

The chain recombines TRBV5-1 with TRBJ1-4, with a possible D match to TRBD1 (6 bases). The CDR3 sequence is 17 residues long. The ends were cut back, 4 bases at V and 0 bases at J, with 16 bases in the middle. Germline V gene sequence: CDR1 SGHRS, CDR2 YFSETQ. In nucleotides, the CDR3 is TGCGCCAGCAGCCCCTGGGGGCGAGGCTCAACTAATGAAAAACTGTTTTTT. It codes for CASSPWGRGSTNEKLFF.

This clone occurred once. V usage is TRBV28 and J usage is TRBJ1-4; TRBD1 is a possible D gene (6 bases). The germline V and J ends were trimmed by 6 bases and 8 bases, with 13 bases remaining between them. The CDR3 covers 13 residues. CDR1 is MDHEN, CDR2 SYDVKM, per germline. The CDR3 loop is CASRGGPWEKLFF. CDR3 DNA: TGTGCCAGCAGAGGGGGGCCGTGGGAAAAACTGTTTTTT.

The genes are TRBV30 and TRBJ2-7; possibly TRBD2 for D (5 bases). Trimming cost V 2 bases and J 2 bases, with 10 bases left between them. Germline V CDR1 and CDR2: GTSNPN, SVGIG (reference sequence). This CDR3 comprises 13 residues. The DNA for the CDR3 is TGTGCCTGGAGTCCTCCCGGGACCTACGAGCAGTACTTC. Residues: CAWSPPGTYEQYF.

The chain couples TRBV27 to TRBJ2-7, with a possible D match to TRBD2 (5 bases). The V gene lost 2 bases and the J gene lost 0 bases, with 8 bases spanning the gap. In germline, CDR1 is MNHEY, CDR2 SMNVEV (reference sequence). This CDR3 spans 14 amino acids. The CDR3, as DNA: TGTGCCAGCAGTTTAACGGGGAACTCCTACGAGCAGTACTTC. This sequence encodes CASSLTGNSYEQYF.

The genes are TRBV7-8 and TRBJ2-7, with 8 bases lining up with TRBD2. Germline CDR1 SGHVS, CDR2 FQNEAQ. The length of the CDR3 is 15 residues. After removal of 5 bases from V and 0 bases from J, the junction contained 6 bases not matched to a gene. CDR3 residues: CASSQLRGVSYEQYF. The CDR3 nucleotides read TGTGCCAGCAGCCAATTGCGGGGGGTCTCCTACGAGCAGTACTTC.

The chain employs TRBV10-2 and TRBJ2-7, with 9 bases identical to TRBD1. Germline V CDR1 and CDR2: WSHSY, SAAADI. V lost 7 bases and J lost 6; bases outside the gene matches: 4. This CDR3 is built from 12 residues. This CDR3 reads CASNPTGGEQYF. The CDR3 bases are TGCGCCAGCAACCCGACAGGGGGCGAGCAGTACTTC.

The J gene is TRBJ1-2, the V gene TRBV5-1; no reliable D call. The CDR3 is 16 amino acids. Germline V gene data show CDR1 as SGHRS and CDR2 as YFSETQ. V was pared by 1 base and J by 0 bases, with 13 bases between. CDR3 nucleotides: TGCGCCAGCAGCTTGCGGGCAGCCCCGTCTAACTATGGCTACACCTTC. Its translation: CASSLRAAPSNYGYTF. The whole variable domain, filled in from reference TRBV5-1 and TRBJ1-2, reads KAGVTQTPRYLIKTRGQQVTLSCSPISGHRSVSWYQQTPGQGLQFLFEYFSETQRNKGNFPGRFSGRQFSNSRSEMNVSTLELGDSALYLCASSLRAAPSNYGYTFGSGTRLTVV.

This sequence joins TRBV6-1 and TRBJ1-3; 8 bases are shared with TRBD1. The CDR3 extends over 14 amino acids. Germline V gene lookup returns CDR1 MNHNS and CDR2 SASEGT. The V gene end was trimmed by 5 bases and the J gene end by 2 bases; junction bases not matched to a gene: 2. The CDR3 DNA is TGTGCCAGCAGTAGGACAGGGACTGGAAACACCATATATTTT. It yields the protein CASSRTGTGNTIYF.

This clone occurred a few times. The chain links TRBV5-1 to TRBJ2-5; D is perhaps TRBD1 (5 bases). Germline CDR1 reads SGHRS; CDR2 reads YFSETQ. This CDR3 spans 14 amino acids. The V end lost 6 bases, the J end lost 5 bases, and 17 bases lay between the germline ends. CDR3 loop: CASNTQGGIETQYF. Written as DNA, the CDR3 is TGCGCCAGCAACACCCAGGGTGGTATCGAGACCCAGTACTTC.

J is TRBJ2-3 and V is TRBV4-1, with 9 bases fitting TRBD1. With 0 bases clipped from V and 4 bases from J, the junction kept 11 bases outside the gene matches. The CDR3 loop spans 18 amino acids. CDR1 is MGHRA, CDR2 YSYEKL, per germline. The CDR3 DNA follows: TGCGCCAGCAGCCAAGATTATCACGGGACAGGGTTGTCAGATACGCAGTATTTT. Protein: CASSQDYHGTGLSDTQYF.

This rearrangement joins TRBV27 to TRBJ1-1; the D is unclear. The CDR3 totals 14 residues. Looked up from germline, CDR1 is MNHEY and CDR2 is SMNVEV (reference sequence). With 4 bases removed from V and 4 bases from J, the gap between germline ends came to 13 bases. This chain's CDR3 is CASSSGLHSTEAFF. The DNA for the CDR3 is TGTGCCAGCAGTTCTGGACTCCATAGCACTGAAGCTTTCTTT.

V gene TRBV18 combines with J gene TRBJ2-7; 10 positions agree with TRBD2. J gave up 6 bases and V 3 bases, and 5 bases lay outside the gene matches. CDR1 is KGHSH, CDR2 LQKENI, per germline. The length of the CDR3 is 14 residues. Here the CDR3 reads CASSPASGSSEQYF. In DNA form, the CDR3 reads TGTGCCAGCTCACCTGCTAGCGGGAGCTCCGAGCAGTACTTC.

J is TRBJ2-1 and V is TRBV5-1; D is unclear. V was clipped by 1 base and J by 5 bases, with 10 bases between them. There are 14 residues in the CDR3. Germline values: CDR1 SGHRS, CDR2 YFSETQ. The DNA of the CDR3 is TGCGCCAGCAGCTTGATACCAGAAAACAATGAGCAGTTCTTC. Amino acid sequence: CASSLIPENNEQFF.

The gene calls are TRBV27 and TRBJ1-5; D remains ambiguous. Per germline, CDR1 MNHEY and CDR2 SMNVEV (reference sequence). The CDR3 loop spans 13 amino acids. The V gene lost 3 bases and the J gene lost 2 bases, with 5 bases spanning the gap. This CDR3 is CASSFSRNQPQHF. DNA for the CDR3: TGTGCCAGCAGTTTTTCCCGCAATCAGCCCCAGCATTTT.

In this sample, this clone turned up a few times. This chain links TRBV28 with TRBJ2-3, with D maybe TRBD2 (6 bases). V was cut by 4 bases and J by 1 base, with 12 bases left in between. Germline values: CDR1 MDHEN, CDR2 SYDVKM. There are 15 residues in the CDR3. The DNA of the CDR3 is TGTGCCAGCAGTTCCTTGTGGGGGGGCACAGATACGCAGTATTTT. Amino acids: CASSSLWGGTDTQYF.

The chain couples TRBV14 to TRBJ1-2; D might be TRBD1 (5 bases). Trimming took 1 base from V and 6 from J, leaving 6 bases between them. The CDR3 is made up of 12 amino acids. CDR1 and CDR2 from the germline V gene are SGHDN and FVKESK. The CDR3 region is CASSQVRDGYTF. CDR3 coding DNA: TGTGCCAGCAGCCAAGTCAGGGATGGCTACACCTTC.

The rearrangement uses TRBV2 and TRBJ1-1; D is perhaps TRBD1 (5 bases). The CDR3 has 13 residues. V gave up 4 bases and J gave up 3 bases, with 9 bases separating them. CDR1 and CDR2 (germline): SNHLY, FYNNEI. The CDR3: CASSASGYTEAFF. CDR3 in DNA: TGTGCCAGCAGTGCCTCAGGGTACACTGAAGCTTTCTTT.

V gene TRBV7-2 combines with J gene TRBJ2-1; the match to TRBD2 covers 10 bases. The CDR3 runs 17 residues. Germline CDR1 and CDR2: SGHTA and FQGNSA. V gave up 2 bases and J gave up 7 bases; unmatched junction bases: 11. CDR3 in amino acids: CASSLIPIAGGRNEQFF. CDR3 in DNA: TGTGCCAGCAGCTTAATACCTATAGCGGGAGGAAGAAATGAGCAGTTCTTC.

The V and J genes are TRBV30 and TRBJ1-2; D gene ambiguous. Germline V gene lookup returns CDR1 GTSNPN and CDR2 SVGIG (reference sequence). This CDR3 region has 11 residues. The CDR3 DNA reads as TGTGCGGCCGGGCAGAACTATGGCTACACCTTC. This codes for CAAGQNYGYTF.

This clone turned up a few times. The CDR3 sequence: CASSHTDRIVGNTIYF. The CDR3 DNA reads TGCGCCAGCAGCCATACCGACCGAATAGTGGGAAACACCATATATTTT. The chain couples TRBV4-1 to TRBJ1-3; no definite D call. Trimming left V 3 bases short and J 4 bases short, with 16 bases between. From germline, CDR1 is MGHRA and CDR2 YSYEKL. The CDR3 loop spans 16 amino acids.

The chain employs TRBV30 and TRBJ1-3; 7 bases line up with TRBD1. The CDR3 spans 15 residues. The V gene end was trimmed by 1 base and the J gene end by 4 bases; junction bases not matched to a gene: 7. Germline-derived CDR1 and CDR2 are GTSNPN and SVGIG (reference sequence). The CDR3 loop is CAWSEGTAGGNTIYF. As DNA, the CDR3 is TGTGCCTGGAGTGAAGGGACAGCGGGAGGAAACACCATATATTTT.

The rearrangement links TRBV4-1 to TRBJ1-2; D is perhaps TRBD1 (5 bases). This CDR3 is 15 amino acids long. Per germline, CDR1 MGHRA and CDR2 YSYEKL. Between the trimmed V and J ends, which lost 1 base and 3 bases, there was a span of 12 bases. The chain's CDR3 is CASSQAPGTDYGYTF. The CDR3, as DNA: TGCGCCAGCAGCCAAGCTCCCGGGACGGACTATGGCTACACCTTC.

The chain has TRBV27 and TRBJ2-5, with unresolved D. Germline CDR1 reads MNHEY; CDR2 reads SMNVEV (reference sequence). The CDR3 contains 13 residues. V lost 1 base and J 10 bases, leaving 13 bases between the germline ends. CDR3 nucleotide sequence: TGTGCCAGCAGTTTATGGTCTGGGAAGGACCAGTACTTC. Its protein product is CASSLWSGKDQYF.

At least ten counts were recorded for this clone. The CDR3 loop reads CAWSVSRGNYGYTF. In DNA, the CDR3 is TGTGCCTGGAGTGTGTCACGGGGGAACTATGGCTACACCTTC. This sequence joins TRBV30 and TRBJ1-2; possibly TRBD1 for D (5 bases). Germline CDR1 reads GTSNPN; CDR2 reads SVGIG (reference sequence). V was pared by 0 bases and J by 2 bases, with 10 bases between. This CDR3 is 14 amino acids long.

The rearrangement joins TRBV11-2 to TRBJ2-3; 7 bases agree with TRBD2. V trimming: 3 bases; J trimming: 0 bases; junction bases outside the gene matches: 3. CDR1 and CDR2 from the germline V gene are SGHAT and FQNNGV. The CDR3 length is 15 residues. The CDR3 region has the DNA TGTGCCAGCAGCTTGGACGGGAGGAGCACAGATACGCAGTATTTT. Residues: CASSLDGRSTDTQYF.

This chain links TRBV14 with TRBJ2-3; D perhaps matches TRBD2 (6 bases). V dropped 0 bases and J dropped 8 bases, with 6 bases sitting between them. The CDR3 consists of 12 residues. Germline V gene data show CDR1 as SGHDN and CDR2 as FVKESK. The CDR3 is CASSQEAGTQYF. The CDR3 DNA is TGTGCCAGCAGCCAAGAAGCGGGTACGCAGTATTTT.

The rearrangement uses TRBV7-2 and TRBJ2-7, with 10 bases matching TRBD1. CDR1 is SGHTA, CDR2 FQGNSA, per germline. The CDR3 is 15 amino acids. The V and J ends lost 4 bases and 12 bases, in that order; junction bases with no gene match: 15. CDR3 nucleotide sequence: TGTGCCAGCAGCTCCGCGGCTGGGACAGGGGCCTCCCGGTACTTC. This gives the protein CASSSAAGTGASRYF.

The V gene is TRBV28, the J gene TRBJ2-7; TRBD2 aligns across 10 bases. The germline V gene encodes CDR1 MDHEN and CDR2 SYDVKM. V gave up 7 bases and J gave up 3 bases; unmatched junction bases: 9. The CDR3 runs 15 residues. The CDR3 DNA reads TGTGCCAGCATTGCCCGGACTAGCGGAAACTACGAGCAGTACTTC. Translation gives CASIARTSGNYEQYF.